This T cell receptor beta chain was profiled in a study of T cells in Graves' hyperthyroidism and ophthalmopathy. Study conclusions and caveats: Among clonotypes expanded in thyroid above 0.001, most were also found in blood.

This clonotype turned up a few times. Its antigen remains unidentified. Disease duration under 2 months; hyperthyroidism patients were aged 18 to 65. TCR beta CDR3 regions were amplified from RNA. First-round RT-PCR targeting the TCR CDR3 was performed with the HTBI primer set. TCRdb fed the multiplex PCR reads into MiXCR, producing one record per CDR3 protein. Of over 200,000 distinct CDR3 sequences listed, approximately 14% are singletons. The CDR3 runs to 17 residues. Germline CDR1 reads KGHSH; CDR2 reads LQKENI. Trimming shortened V by 5 bases and J by 0 bases, and 18 bases separated the two germline ends.

The chain is built from TRBV18 and TRBJ2-3; a weak D match, TRBD2 (5 bases). The sequenced sample consisted of blood. This TCR was sampled from a middle-aged woman with Graves' hyperthyroidism that later progressed to Graves' ophthalmopathy. The CDR3 region has the DNA TGTGCCAGCTCAAAGGACTTACTATTCTCTAGCACAGATACGCAGTATTTT. It codes for CASSKDLLFSSTDTQYF.